This TCR beta chain is from a study of T cells in Graves' hyperthyroidism and ophthalmopathy. Study-level results: Most clonotypes that expanded in the thyroid above 0.001 also showed up in blood.

There are 14 residues in the CDR3. V dropped 6 bases and J dropped 4 bases, with 16 bases sitting between them. What was amplified from RNA transcripts were TCR beta CDR3 regions. When the TCR CDR3 underwent first-round RT-PCR, the HTBI primer set was used. Via MiXCR, TCRdb re-called the multiplex PCR reads, giving one row per CDR3 protein. The table has 660,000 or so distinct CDR3 sequences, 20% to 25% seen once. Isolation of PBMCs was performed on about 10 ml fresh peripheral blood. Ten or more counts support this clonotype. The antigen is not known. Sequencing used blood. This sequence originates from a man aged 25-45 years with Graves' ophthalmopathy. This rearrangement joins TRBV12-3 or TRBV12-4 to TRBJ2-7; D might be TRBD2 (6 bases). The CDR3 DNA sequence: TGTGCCAGCAGCCCCGGGGGAGTGGGGTACGAGCAGTACTTC. The encoded protein is CASSPGGVGYEQYF.